One and the same sample provided the 15 T cell receptor beta chains below, sequenced in a study of blood T cell repertoires in COVID-19. The repertoire was sequenced with immunoSEQ multiplex PCR; TCRdb's copy has only in-frame clones and lacks some. Here the sample spans about 3,200 clones, around 91% being singletons. The specimen sequenced was peripheral blood. The receptor source for this set is a human donor with active COVID-19. The donor label of this sample is uncertain.

This chain connects TRBV7-9 to TRBJ1-1; no definite D call. Germline assignment: CDR1 SEHNR and CDR2 FQNEAQ (reference sequence). This CDR3 spans 13 amino acids. Trimming shortened V by 6 bases and J by 1 base, and 9 bases separated the two germline ends. CDR3 sequence (DNA): TGTGCCAGCAGTCTCTCAGGGAACACTGAAGCTTTCTTT. This codes for CASSLSGNTEAFF.

DNA of the CDR3: TGTGCCAGCAGCTTGACTAGCCGGTCGACTACCGGGGAGCTGTTTTTT. Amino acids: CASSLTSRSTTGELFF. The chain couples TRBV7-3 to TRBJ2-2, with TRBD2 matching 7 bases. Per the germline V gene, CDR1 is SGHTA and CDR2 is FQGTGA. This CDR3 is built from 16 residues. V lost 3 bases, J lost 5 bases, and 9 bases stayed unmatched.

The rearrangement links TRBV18 to TRBJ1-6; tentative D call: TRBD1 (6 bases). The CDR3 loop spans 14 amino acids. Germline V CDR1 and CDR2: KGHSH, LQKENI. Between the trimmed V and J ends, which lost 2 bases and 7 bases, there was a span of 9 bases. The CDR3 loop is CASSPGGWNSPLHF. The CDR3 DNA reads as TGTGCCAGCTCACCAGGGGGCTGGAATTCACCCCTCCACTTT. The complete variable domain, with remaining parts taken from reference TRBV18 and TRBJ1-6, reads NAGVMQNPRHLVRRRGQEARLRCSPMKGHSHVYWYRQLPEEGLKFMVYLQKENIIDESGMPKERFSAEFPKEGPSILRIQQVVRGDSAAYFCASSPGGWNSPLHFGNGTRLTVT.

The genes are TRBV19 and TRBJ1-6; 7 positions match TRBD1. With V trimmed by 5 bases and J by 0 bases, 13 bases remained unmatched. This CDR3 is 19 amino acids long. Germline V gene data show CDR1 as LNHDA and CDR2 as SQIVND (reference sequence). The CDR3 nucleotides are TGTGCCAGTAGTCAACGGGACAGCCCAATGAGCTCCTATAATTCACCCCTCCACTTT. It yields the protein CASSQRDSPMSSYNSPLHF.

This rearrangement joins TRBV5-6 to TRBJ2-2; tentatively, D is TRBD1 (5 bases). This CDR3 contains 17 residues. Trimming took 0 bases from V and 3 from J, leaving 15 bases between them. Germline V gives CDR1 SGHDT, CDR2 YYEEEE. CDR3 sequence: CASSLAAVRVDTGELFF. As DNA, the CDR3 is TGTGCCAGCAGCTTGGCCGCGGTCAGGGTGGACACCGGGGAGCTGTTTTTT.

The chain joins TRBV5-6 to TRBJ1-1; D remains unclear. Germline loops: CDR1 SGHDT, CDR2 YYEEEE. The CDR3 extends over 16 amino acids. Trimming removed 4 bases from V and 1 base from J, with 17 bases in between. CDR3 loop: CASSGTGMARNTEAFF. The CDR3 bases are TGTGCCAGCAGCGGCACCGGGATGGCGAGGAACACTGAAGCTTTCTTT.

This clone was detected only a few times. V and J are TRBV10-2 and TRBJ2-3; the D is unclear. The V and J ends lost 0 bases and 2 bases respectively, with 9 bases between them. The CDR3 is made up of 15 amino acids. Looked up from germline, CDR1 is WSHSY and CDR2 is SAAADI. In DNA, the CDR3 is TGCGCCAGCAGTGAGTCCACAGTGCCCACAGATACGCAGTATTTT. Translated, it gives CASSESTVPTDTQYF.

This clone was detected only once. This chain connects TRBV19 to TRBJ1-1; the D gene is possibly TRBD1 (6 bases). Trimming removed 7 bases from V and 6 bases from J, with 21 bases in between. Germline CDR1 and CDR2: LNHDA and SQIVND (reference sequence). The length of the CDR3 is 15 residues. The CDR3 loop is CASTRGAGAVAEAFF. The DNA for the CDR3 is TGTGCCAGTACGAGGGGCGCGGGGGCTGTGGCTGAAGCTTTCTTT. Complete variable domain (other parts from reference TRBV19 and TRBJ1-1): DGGITQSPKYLFRKEGQNVTLSCEQNLNHDAMYWYRQDPGQGLRLIYYSQIVNDFQKGDIAEGYSVSREKKESFPLTVTSAQKNPTAFYLCASTRGAGAVAEAFFGQGTRLTVV.

The chain employs TRBV19 and TRBJ2-1, with 9 bases matching TRBD2. V shed 4 bases and J 0 bases; nucleotides not matched to a gene: 16. Germline lookup yields CDR1 LNHDA and CDR2 SQIVND (reference sequence). This CDR3 spans 20 amino acids. CDR3 DNA: TGTGCCAGTAGTAGCGGGGGGGACTCCGGGCCCAGGGGCTCCTACAATGAGCAGTTCTTC. This gives the protein CASSSGGDSGPRGSYNEQFF.

This chain joins TRBV5-1 and TRBJ2-1; 11 bases agree with TRBD2. Unmatched junction bases numbered 7, after V lost 6 bases and J lost 5 bases. This CDR3 is 15 amino acids long. Germline CDR1 is SGHRS and CDR2 is YFSETQ. Here the CDR3 reads CASTRGTSGHNEQFF. In nucleotides, the CDR3 is TGCGCCAGCACCAGGGGGACTAGCGGCCACAATGAGCAGTTCTTC. Complete variable domain (other parts from reference TRBV5-1 and TRBJ2-1): KAGVTQTPRYLIKTRGQQVTLSCSPISGHRSVSWYQQTPGQGLQFLFEYFSETQRNKGNFPGRFSGRQFSNSRSEMNVSTLELGDSALYLCASTRGTSGHNEQFFGPGTRLTVL.

The J gene is TRBJ2-3, the V gene TRBV9, with 7 bases matching TRBD2. The germline CDR1 and CDR2 sequences are SGDLS and YYNGEE. Germline trimming cut 3 bases from V and 8 bases from J; bases unmatched to any gene: 12. This CDR3 comprises 15 residues. This CDR3 reads CASSEGGAGVGTQYF. For the CDR3, the DNA is TGTGCCAGCAGCGAGGGCGGCGCGGGGGTGGGTACGCAGTATTTT.

The chain uses TRBV3-1 (or the pseudogene TRBV3-2) and TRBJ1-2; D may be TRBD1 (6 bases). There are 15 residues in the CDR3. V was trimmed by 3 bases and J by 7 bases, leaving 18 bases between them. Germline assignment: CDR1 LGHDT and CDR2 YNNKEL (reference sequence). The CDR3 is CASSHLQVGAGGYTF. CDR3 bases: TGTGCCAGCAGCCATCTTCAGGTGGGGGCGGGTGGCTACACCTTC.

V usage is TRBV3-1 (or the pseudogene TRBV3-2) and J usage is TRBJ2-1, with 7 nucleotides matching TRBD1. CDR3 length equals 13 residues. Trimming removed 8 bases from V and 1 base from J; junction bases left unmatched: 2. Per germline, CDR1 LGHDT and CDR2 YNNKEL (reference sequence). Here the CDR3 DNA reads TGTGCCAGCGGGGACAGTTCCTACAATGAGCAGTTCTTC. It translates to CASGDSSYNEQFF.

The V call is TRBV19, the J call TRBJ2-1; a weak D match, TRBD2 (6 bases). This CDR3 contains 16 residues. Trimming cost V 3 bases and J 0 bases, with 12 bases left between them. Germline CDR1 reads LNHDA; CDR2 reads SQIVND (reference sequence). The CDR3 DNA follows: TGTGCCAGTAGTATGGGGGGAACTAGCTCCTACAATGAGCAGTTCTTC. Its translation is CASSMGGTSSYNEQFF.

A few counts support this clone. J is TRBJ2-3 and V is TRBV28; 13 positions agree with TRBD2. Germline CDR1 and CDR2: MDHEN and SYDVKM. The V gene end was trimmed by 4 bases and the J gene end by 2 bases; junction bases not matched to a gene: 12. There are 19 residues in the CDR3. CDR3 amino acids: CASSSELGTSGESTDTQYF. As DNA, the CDR3 is TGTGCCAGCAGTTCCGAACTAGGGACTAGCGGGGAGTCCACAGATACGCAGTATTTT.